This TCR beta chain is from a study of regulatory T cells in long-lasting Graves disease. As regards this clonotype: The target antigen is unknown.

Points from the study as a whole: For persistent Graves' patients, TCR diversity was lower than for newly diagnosed ones. Favored usage of TRBV28, TRBJ1-2 and TRBJ2-5 was recorded in persistent disease.

Arm-PCR of CDR3 regions and iRepertoire HTBI primers were the basis on which TCR beta libraries were built. A single record per CDR3 protein comes from TCRdb applying MiXCR to the multiplex PCR reads. Of 350,000 to 550,000 distinct CDR3 sequences in the sample, 14% to 15% are singletons; the top ten hold over 15%. Documented time point: newly diagnosed GD, antithyroid drugs for less than 3 months. The TCR library used RNA extracted from PBMCs. The V end lost 4 bases, the J end lost 4 bases, and 10 bases lay between the germline ends. The CDR3 length is 12 residues. Germline V gene lookup returns CDR1 SQVTM and CDR2 ANQGSEA. The same sample was also studied in work on T cells in Graves' hyperthyroidism and ophthalmopathy.

This receptor was taken from a woman in her twenties or thirties with Graves disease. This specimen consisted of peripheral blood mononuclear cells (PBMCs), obtained at new diagnosis, from a patient treated with antithyroid drugs. This chain links TRBV29-1 with TRBJ2-5; D unresolved. The DNA for the CDR3 is TGCAGCGTTGGTTCCCGACGAGAGACCCAGTACTTC. This gives the protein CSVGSRRETQYF.